This T cell receptor beta chain emerged from a study of OX40 agonist ivuxolimab in advanced cancers. Looking at the study overall: Ivuxolimab was administered intravenously to patients at 0.01 to 10 mg/kg every 2 weeks.

The method was immunoSEQ multiplex PCR; TCRdb's version includes in-frame clones alone and lacks a portion of them. The sample holds roughly 25,000 clones; 80% to 90% are singletons and the top ten take just under 20%. Per the germline V gene, CDR1 is MDHEN and CDR2 is SYDVKM. The CDR3 loop spans 14 amino acids. V shed 6 bases, J shed 3 bases, and the junction held 3 bases outside the gene matches. This rearrangement joins TRBV28 to TRBJ2-7; TRBD2 matches at 12 bases. The sequence was obtained from an adult with an advanced solid tumor such as melanoma, head and neck, liver or kidney cancer. Sample: CD4+ or CD8+ T cells sorted from blood, taken in a trial of the OX40 agonist ivuxolimab. CDR3 in amino acids: CASRTTSGSYEQYF. CDR3 coding DNA: TGTGCCAGCAGGACGACTAGCGGGAGCTACGAGCAGTACTTC. The complete variable domain, with remaining parts taken from reference TRBV28 and TRBJ2-7, reads DVKVTQSSRYLVKRTGEKVFLECVQDMDHENMFWYRQDPGLGLRLIYFSYDVKMKEKGDIPEGYSVSREKKERFSLILESASTNQTSMYLCASRTTSGSYEQYFGPGTRLTVT.